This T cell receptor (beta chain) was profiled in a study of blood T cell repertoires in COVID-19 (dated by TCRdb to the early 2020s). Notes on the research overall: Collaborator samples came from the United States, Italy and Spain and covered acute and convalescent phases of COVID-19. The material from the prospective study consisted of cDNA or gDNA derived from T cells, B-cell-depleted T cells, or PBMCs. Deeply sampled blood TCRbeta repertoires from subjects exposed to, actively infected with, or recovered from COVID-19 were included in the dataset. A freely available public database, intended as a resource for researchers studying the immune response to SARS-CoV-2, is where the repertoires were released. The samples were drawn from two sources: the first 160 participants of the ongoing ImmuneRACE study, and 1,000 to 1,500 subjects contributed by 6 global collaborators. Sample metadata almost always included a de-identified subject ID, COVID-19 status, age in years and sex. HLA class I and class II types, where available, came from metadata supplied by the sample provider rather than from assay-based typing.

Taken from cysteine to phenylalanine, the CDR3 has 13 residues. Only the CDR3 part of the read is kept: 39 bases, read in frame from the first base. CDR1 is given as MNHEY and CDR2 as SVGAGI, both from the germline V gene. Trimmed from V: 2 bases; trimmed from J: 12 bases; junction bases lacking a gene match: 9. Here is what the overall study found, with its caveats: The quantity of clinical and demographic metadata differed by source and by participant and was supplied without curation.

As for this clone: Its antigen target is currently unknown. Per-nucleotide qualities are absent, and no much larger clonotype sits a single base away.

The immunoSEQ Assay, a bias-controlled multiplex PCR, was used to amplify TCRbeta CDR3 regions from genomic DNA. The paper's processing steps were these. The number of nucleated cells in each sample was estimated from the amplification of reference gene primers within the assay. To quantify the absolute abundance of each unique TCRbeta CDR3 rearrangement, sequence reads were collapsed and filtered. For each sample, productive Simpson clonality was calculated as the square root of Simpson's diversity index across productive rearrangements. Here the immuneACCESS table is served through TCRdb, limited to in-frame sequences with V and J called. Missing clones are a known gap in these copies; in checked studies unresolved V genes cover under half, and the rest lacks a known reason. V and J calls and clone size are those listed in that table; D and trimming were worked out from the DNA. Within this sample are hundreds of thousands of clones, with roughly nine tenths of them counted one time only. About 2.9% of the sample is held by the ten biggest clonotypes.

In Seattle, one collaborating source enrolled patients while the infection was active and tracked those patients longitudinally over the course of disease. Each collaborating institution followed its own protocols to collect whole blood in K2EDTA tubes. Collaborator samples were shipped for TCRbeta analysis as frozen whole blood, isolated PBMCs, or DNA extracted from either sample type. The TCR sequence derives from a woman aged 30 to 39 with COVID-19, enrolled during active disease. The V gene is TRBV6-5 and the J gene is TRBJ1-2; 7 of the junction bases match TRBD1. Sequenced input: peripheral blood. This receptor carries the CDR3 CASSYRRGRLDTF. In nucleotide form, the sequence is TGTGCCAGCAGTTACAGGAGGGGGCGATTGGACACCTTC.